A single sample is the source of the 31 T cell receptor beta chains below, sequenced in a study of OX40 agonist ivuxolimab in advanced cancers. Generated by immunoSEQ multiplex PCR, the TCRdb table keeps only in-frame clones and is missing some. The sample lists roughly 48,000 clones; approximately 84% were seen once. The material sequenced was CD4+ or CD8+ T cells sorted from blood, taken in a trial of the OX40 agonist ivuxolimab. The receptors derive from an adult with an advanced solid tumor such as melanoma, head and neck, liver or kidney cancer.

The J gene is TRBJ2-1, the V gene TRBV10-1; 14 nucleotides line up with TRBD2. The CDR3 covers 15 residues. The ends lost 2 bases at V and 13 bases at J; junction bases unmatched: 7. From germline, CDR1 is WNHNN and CDR2 SYGVQD (reference sequence). The CDR3 DNA reads as TGCGCCAGCAGTGAGAGGGTGGGACTAGCGGGAGTTCAGTTCTTC. Translation: CASSERVGLAGVQFF.

By share, this clone ranks as medium-sized. This chain uses TRBV7-3 with TRBJ2-2; TRBD2 might be the D (6 bases). Germline V gives CDR1 SGHTA, CDR2 FQGTGA. V gave up 1 base and J gave up 0 bases, with 12 bases separating them. The CDR3 is 17 residues long. For the CDR3, the DNA is TGTGCCAGCAGCTTAATGGGCGCTAGCGCGAACACCGGGGAGCTGTTTTTT. Translating gives CASSLMGASANTGELFF.

CDR3 DNA sequence: TGTGCCAGCAGTTACGGAGGGACCGGAAACACCATATATTTT. Amino acid sequence: CASSYGGTGNTIYF. This chain links TRBV6-6 with TRBJ1-3, with D perhaps TRBD1 (5 bases). Germline CDR1 is MNHNY and CDR2 is SVGAGI (reference sequence). Trimming removed 2 bases at V and 4 bases at J, with 9 bases between. The CDR3 sequence is 14 residues long.

The chain couples TRBV7-2 to TRBJ1-6, with TRBD1 as a possible D gene (5 bases). CDR3 length equals 14 residues. CDR1 and CDR2 from the germline V gene are SGHTA and FQGNSA. Trimming removed 2 bases from V and 5 bases from J, with 7 bases in between. Here the CDR3 DNA reads TGTGCCAGCAGCTTACTAGGGGATAATTCACCCCTCCACTTT. Translated: CASSLLGDNSPLHF. Combining the CDR3 with reference TRBV7-2 and TRBJ1-6 gives the whole variable domain GAGVSQSPSNKVTEKGKDVELRCDPISGHTALYWYRQSLGQGLEFLIYFQGNSAPDKSGLPSDRFSAERTGGSVSTLTIQRTQQEDSAVYLCASSLLGDNSPLHFGNGTRLTVT.

This sequence joins TRBV6-1 and TRBJ2-1; 9 nucleotides line up with TRBD2. Germline V CDR1 and CDR2: MNHNS, SASEGT. The CDR3 has 18 residues. V was pared by 1 base and J by 4 bases, with 11 bases of the junction left unmatched. The CDR3 DNA reads TGTGCCAGCAGTGAAGAGGGTCTACTAGCGGGCTCATACAATGAGCAGTTCTTC. It translates to CASSEEGLLAGSYNEQFF.

This sequence joins TRBV5-4 and TRBJ1-1; tentative D call: TRBD1 (6 bases). The V and J ends lost 4 bases and 11 bases respectively, with 30 bases between them. The CDR3 is 17 amino acids. Germline values: CDR1 SGHNT, CDR2 YYREEE (reference sequence). CDR3 in amino acids: CASSQRVLTRGGAGAFF. In nucleotides, the CDR3 is TGTGCCAGCAGCCAGAGGGTCTTAACAAGGGGGGGCGCCGGGGCTTTCTTT.

The CDR3 DNA reads as TGTGCCAGCAGCTTGCAGGAAGCCGAAAAACTGTTTTTT. The encoded protein is CASSLQEAEKLFF. V gene TRBV5-4 combines with J gene TRBJ1-4, with D unresolved. Germline values: CDR1 SGHNT, CDR2 YYREEE (reference sequence). This CDR3 contains 13 residues. V lost 1 base to trimming and J lost 8 bases, with 9 bases between them.

The chain carries TRBV6-1 and TRBJ1-4; D unresolved. V was pared by 5 bases and J by 8 bases, with 12 bases between. CDR1 is MNHNS and CDR2 is SASEGT in the germline V gene. The CDR3 extends over 13 amino acids. The CDR3 region is CASSLDLGEKLFF. The CDR3 nucleotides are TGTGCCAGCAGTTTGGACTTAGGCGAAAAACTGTTTTTT.

V usage is TRBV5-1 and J usage is TRBJ1-1; D is perhaps TRBD1 (5 bases). The CDR3 is 13 residues long. V lost 2 bases, J lost 1 base, and 6 bases lay in between. CDR1 is SGHRS, CDR2 YFSETQ, per germline. In DNA form, the CDR3 reads TGCGCCAGCAGCTTCCAGGGGAACACTGAAGCTTTCTTT. As protein: CASSFQGNTEAFF.

This chain connects TRBV29-1 to TRBJ1-5; D possibly corresponds to TRBD1 (6 bases). Looked up from germline, CDR1 is SQVTM and CDR2 is ANQGSEA. Trimming shortened V by 4 bases and J by 2 bases, and 12 bases separated the two germline ends. There are 14 residues in the CDR3. The CDR3 sequence is CSVGGGGGNQPQHF. The CDR3 bases are TGCAGCGTTGGAGGGGGTGGAGGCAATCAGCCCCAGCATTTT. The full variable domain, its missing parts supplied by reference TRBV29-1 and TRBJ1-5, is SAVISQKPSRDICQRGTSLTIQCQVDSQVTMMFWYRQQPGQSLTLIATANQGSEATYESGFVIDKFPISRPNLTFSTLTVSNMSPEDSSIYLCSVGGGGGNQPQHFGDGTRLSIL.

This clone was seen once. V is TRBV6-5 and J is TRBJ1-2, with D hard to call. The CDR3 has 12 amino acids. Per germline, CDR1 MNHEY and CDR2 SVGAGI. V was clipped by 6 bases and J by 10 bases, with 15 bases between them. CDR3 DNA: TGTGCCAGCAGCCGGGGAGCTCAGGACTACACCTTC. As protein: CASSRGAQDYTF.

This clone was seen once. In nucleotides, the CDR3 is TGTGCCAGCAGTTTCACTAGGAAGATGGTCGGGGAGCTGTTTTTT. This translates into CASSFTRKMVGELFF. The rearrangement joins TRBV27 to TRBJ2-2; perhaps TRBD2 as D (5 bases). This CDR3 region has 15 residues. Germline V lookup: CDR1 MNHEY, CDR2 SMNVEV (reference sequence). Deletions cut 3 bases from V and 7 bases from J, with 15 bases between.

A few counts support this clone. This chain uses TRBV7-9 with TRBJ1-1; D not certain. Germline CDR1 SEHNR, CDR2 FQNEAQ (reference sequence). V lost 5 bases to trimming and J lost 7 bases, with 11 bases between them. The CDR3 runs 12 residues. The CDR3 sequence: CASSRAGSEAFF. As DNA, the CDR3 is TGTGCCAGCAGCCGCGCGGGGAGTGAAGCTTTCTTT. Drawing the rest from reference TRBV7-9 and TRBJ1-1, the complete variable domain is DTGVSQNPRHKITKRGQNVTFRCDPISEHNRLYWYRQTLGQGPEFLTYFQNEAQLEKSRLLSDRFSAERPKGSFSTLEIQRTEQGDSAMYLCASSRAGSEAFFGQGTRLTVV.

Worth noting for this clone: This sample includes further DNA sequences coding for the same CDR3. V is TRBV6-1 and J is TRBJ2-7, with D possibly being TRBD1 or TRBD2 (5 bases each). With 2 bases removed from V and 0 bases from J, the gap between germline ends came to 8 bases. This CDR3 spans 14 amino acids. Germline assignment: CDR1 MNHNS and CDR2 SASEGT. The CDR3 nucleotides are TGTGCCAGCAGTGAATGGGGGAGCTCCTACGAGCAGTACTTC. It translates to CASSEWGSSYEQYF.

This clone was seen just once. The V gene is TRBV6-1, the J gene TRBJ1-1, with no clear D. Looked up from germline, CDR1 is MNHNS and CDR2 is SASEGT. V lost 6 bases and J lost 0, with 5 bases in between. CDR3 length equals 12 residues. The CDR3 coding sequence is TGTGCCAGCAGGAAATTGAACACTGAAGCTTTCTTT. As protein: CASRKLNTEAFF.

CDR3 residues: CASSLVGTKDEKLFF. CDR3 sequence (DNA): TGCGCCAGCAGCCTGGTCGGGACGAAGGATGAAAAACTGTTTTTT. The V and J genes are TRBV4-1 and TRBJ1-4, with D perhaps matching TRBD1 (5 bases). V was trimmed by 4 bases and J by 6 bases, leaving 15 bases between them. The germline CDR1 and CDR2 sequences are MGHRA and YSYEKL. The CDR3 is 15 amino acids.

V usage is TRBV29-1 and J usage is TRBJ2-1, with 10 bases fitting TRBD2. After removal of 6 bases from V and 6 bases from J, the junction contained 2 bases not matched to a gene. Germline-derived CDR1 and CDR2 are SQVTM and ANQGSEA. The CDR3 has 12 residues. This CDR3 reads CSVAGGPNEQFF. The CDR3 coding sequence is TGCAGCGTAGCGGGAGGGCCCAATGAGCAGTTCTTC.

V gene TRBV11-1 combines with J gene TRBJ1-5; tentative D call: TRBD1 (5 bases). Germline V CDR1 and CDR2: SGHAT, FQDESV (reference sequence). V was pared by 3 bases and J by 7 bases, with 13 bases between. The CDR3 runs to 14 residues. CDR3 nucleotides: TGTGCCAGCAGCTTTTCAGGGATGGCGCAGCCCCAGCATTTT. This encodes CASSFSGMAQPQHF.

The chain recombines TRBV28 with TRBJ1-2; 8 bases map to TRBD1. The ends lost 6 bases at V and 9 bases at J; junction bases unmatched: 12. Germline values: CDR1 MDHEN, CDR2 SYDVKM. The CDR3 runs 14 residues. For the CDR3, the DNA is TGTGCCAGCAGGAGCACGGGACAGGTGACTCGCTACACCTTC. Translating gives CASRSTGQVTRYTF.

The chain carries TRBV14 and TRBJ1-1; D is undetermined. This CDR3 contains 17 residues. V was cut by 1 base and J by 1 base, with 16 bases left in between. Looked up from germline, CDR1 is SGHDN and CDR2 is FVKESK. The CDR3: CASSQGLSDASNTEAFF. CDR3 DNA: TGTGCCAGCAGCCAAGGCTTAAGTGACGCTTCGAACACTGAAGCTTTCTTT.

In this sample, this clone turned up once. The V and J genes are TRBV30 and TRBJ2-1, with D uncertain. There are 14 residues in the CDR3. Trimming removed 0 bases from V and 7 bases from J, with 13 bases in between. CDR1 is GTSNPN, CDR2 SVGIG, per germline (reference sequence). The CDR3 protein is CAWSVRLVVNEQFF. DNA for the CDR3: TGTGCCTGGAGTGTACGGTTGGTAGTGAATGAGCAGTTCTTC.

The chain couples TRBV7-3 to TRBJ2-2; D ambiguous. V lost 4 bases and J 1 base, leaving 13 bases between the germline ends. Germline V gives CDR1 SGHTA, CDR2 FQGTGA. This CDR3 has 16 amino acids. The CDR3 loop reads CASSSQAGGNTGELFF. CDR3 nucleotide sequence: TGTGCCAGCAGCTCCCAGGCCGGTGGGAACACCGGGGAGCTGTTTTTT.

The sample holds a few counts of this clone. The chain carries TRBV28 and TRBJ1-5; 9 bases match TRBD1. This CDR3 contains 16 residues. Germline CDR1 reads MDHEN; CDR2 reads SYDVKM. The V gene end was trimmed by 2 bases and the J gene end by 7 bases; junction bases not matched to a gene: 9. The CDR3 DNA reads as TGTGCCAGCAGTTTACCCGGGACAGGGCCCTGGCAGCCCCAGCATTTT. Its translation is CASSLPGTGPWQPQHF.

This clone was seen only once. The rearrangement uses TRBV6-5 and TRBJ1-5, with D unclear. Germline V CDR1 and CDR2: MNHEY, SVGAGI. The CDR3 loop spans 13 amino acids. The germline V and J ends were trimmed by 6 bases and 0 bases, with 6 bases remaining between them. In DNA form, the CDR3 reads TGTGCCAGCAGCCGGTATAGCAATCAGCCCCAGCATTTT. It yields the protein CASSRYSNQPQHF.

The chain has TRBV27 and TRBJ1-6, with 7 positions matching TRBD1. V was clipped by 3 bases and J by 8 bases; unmatched bases: 10. Germline-derived CDR1 and CDR2 are MNHEY and SMNVEV (reference sequence). This CDR3 has 16 amino acids. As DNA, the CDR3 is TGTGCCAGCAGTTTTGGGCGGGACAGTTTGGATTCACCCCTCCACTTT. Residues: CASSFGRDSLDSPLHF.

The genes are TRBV5-5 and TRBJ2-3; 9 bases are shared with TRBD1. The CDR3 runs 17 residues. J lost 2 bases, V lost 0 bases, and 7 bases had no gene match. From germline, CDR1 is SGHKS and CDR2 YYEKEE (reference sequence). The CDR3 sequence: CASSLAGQGPITDTQYF. The CDR3 region has the DNA TGTGCCAGCAGCTTGGCAGGACAGGGGCCCATCACAGATACGCAGTATTTT.

This rearrangement joins TRBV6-5 to TRBJ2-3; 10 nucleotides agree with TRBD1. The CDR3 is made up of 15 amino acids. Germline assignment: CDR1 MNHEY and CDR2 SVGAGI. V trimming: 5 bases; J trimming: 4 bases; junction bases outside the gene matches: 6. The CDR3 is CASSGTGVLSDTQYF. As DNA, the CDR3 is TGTGCCAGCAGTGGGACAGGGGTTTTATCAGATACGCAGTATTTT.

The genes are TRBV9 and TRBJ1-3; D perhaps matches TRBD1 (5 bases). Germline V gene lookup returns CDR1 SGDLS and CDR2 YYNGEE. V lost 0 bases to trimming and J lost 7 bases, with 11 bases between them. The CDR3 is 14 residues long. CDR3 region: CASSVGGGANTIYF. The CDR3 coding sequence is TGTGCCAGCAGCGTAGGGGGGGGTGCGAACACCATATATTTT. Full variable domain (outside the CDR3, taken from reference TRBV9 and TRBJ1-3): DSGVTQTPKHLITATGQRVTLRCSPRSGDLSVYWYQQSLDQGLQFLIQYYNGEERAKGNILERFSAQQFPDLHSELNLSSLELGDSALYFCASSVGGGANTIYFGEGSWLTVV.

The rearrangement links TRBV29-1 to TRBJ2-7, with 8 bases matching TRBD2. The CDR3 is 13 residues long. In germline, CDR1 is SQVTM, CDR2 ANQGSEA. The J segment lost 5 bases and the V segment lost 6 bases, leaving 9 bases of the junction unmatched. The DNA of the CDR3 is TGCAGCGTCTCCAGCGGGAGCAAGAACGAGCAGTACTTC. It yields the protein CSVSSGSKNEQYF.

DNA for the CDR3: TGTGCCAGCAGCTTACTGGGGCGGGCAGGCCCACTTGGCTCTAATGAAAAACTGTTTTTT. Translating gives CASSLLGRAGPLGSNEKLFF. V is TRBV7-6 and J is TRBJ1-4, with D perhaps TRBD1 (5 bases). V was clipped by 2 bases and J by 3 bases, with 25 bases between them. Germline V gene sequence: CDR1 SGHVS, CDR2 FNYEAQ. This CDR3 region has 20 residues.

The CDR3 region has the DNA TGTGCCAGCAGCTTGAGACCGGGAGAGACCCAGTACTTC. It is translated as CASSLRPGETQYF. The rearrangement links TRBV5-5 to TRBJ2-5; D gene ambiguous. With 1 base removed from V and 4 bases from J, the gap between germline ends came to 8 bases. The germline gives CDR1 SGHKS, CDR2 YYEKEE (reference sequence). CDR3 size: 13 residues. The whole variable domain, remainder taken from reference TRBV5-5 and TRBJ2-5, is DAGVTQSPTHLIKTRGQQVTLRCSPISGHKSVSWYQQVLGQGPQFIFQYYEKEERGRGNFPDRFSARQFPNYSSELNVNALLLGDSALYLCASSLRPGETQYFGPGTRLLVL.